This T cell receptor (beta chain) was recovered during a study of T cell changes during pregnancy in multiple sclerosis. This table comes from immunoSEQ multiplex PCR, and its TCRdb copy is limited to in-frame clones, with some not included. The sample has over 65,000 clones; more than 85% are singletons. With 2 bases removed from V and 4 bases from J, the gap between germline ends came to 17 bases. There are 17 residues in the CDR3. Germline CDR1 SEHNR, CDR2 FQNEAQ (reference sequence). The sequenced sample was peripheral blood, obtained in the first trimester of pregnancy. This clonotype was sampled from a female donor with multiple sclerosis, enrolled in a pregnancy study. V usage is TRBV7-9 and J usage is TRBJ1-4; D gene unclear. As DNA, the CDR3 is TGTGCCAGCAGCTTATCCCGGCGGCTCACTATTAATGAAAAACTGTTTTTT. Its translation is CASSLSRRLTINEKLFF.